This TCR beta chain comes out of a study of molecular identifiers for immune sequencing clone quantification. Study observations and caveats: In cases of identical TCR molecules sharing a barcode, highly expanded clone sizes could be underestimated.

The naive CD8 libraries originated from between roughly 19,000 and 1,100,000 sorted cells and drew on 10%, 30% or 50% RNA. CD8+CD4-CCR7+CD45RA+ sorting gave the naive CD8 T cells. Bulk TCR library preparation followed previously described methods with listed TCR primers. TCRdb used MiXCR to reprocess the PCR reads, holding one entry per CDR3 protein. The sample carries around 480,000 distinct CDR3 sequences, 20% to 25% recorded once. The V end lost 5 bases, the J end lost 5 bases, and 16 bases lay between the germline ends. This CDR3 has 15 residues. Germline V gene lookup returns CDR1 SEHNR and CDR2 FQNEAQ (reference sequence). Notes on this clonotype: Its antigen is not identified.

The sample taken for sequencing was naive CD8+ T cells from blood, with Jurkat cell RNA spiked in. The subset: FACS-sorted CD8+CD4-CCR7+CD45RA+ naive T cells. The clonotype was recovered from a human donor in good health. Some libraries in this study had Jurkat cell RNA spiked in. This rearrangement joins TRBV7-9 to TRBJ1-5; D is possibly TRBD1 (5 bases). The CDR3 sequence is CASSDSRESDQPQHF. DNA of the CDR3: TGTGCCAGCAGCGACTCCAGGGAGAGCGATCAGCCCCAGCATTTT.